This TCR beta chain derives from a study of shared clonotypes between healthy human individuals. Clones were read by immunoSEQ multiplex PCR, and TCRdb kept only the in-frame ones, dropping some. The data show about 600,000 clones, nearly 97% seen once. Positively selected for CCR7, the CD45RO-negative cells used as naive CD8 cells excluded terminally differentiated effector memory CD45RA+ cells. V was trimmed by 8 bases and J by 2 bases, leaving 17 bases between them. There are 15 residues in the CDR3. Germline values: CDR1 SGDLS, CDR2 YYNGEE. This sequence joins TRBV9 and TRBJ1-3; D perhaps matches TRBD1 (6 bases). The sequence derives from a young woman in good health. Sequenced sample: naive CD8+ T cells sorted from blood. In nucleotides, the CDR3 is TGTGCCAGTTCCCCCGGAGGGGGTACTGGAAACACCATATATTTT. Translation gives CASSPGGGTGNTIYF.